These 29 T cell receptor beta chains originate from one sample sequenced in a study of response to subunit inactivated influenza vaccine. MiXCR, applied by TCRdb to the RT-PCR reads, yields one record per CDR3 protein. The table records some 520,000 distinct CDR3 sequences, about 15% of them present only once. This material consisted of CD4+ T cells sorted from PBMCs, taken roughly 24 months after vaccination. These receptor sequences come from a man between 45 and 75 years old who received an inactivated influenza vaccine.

The genes are TRBV6-5 and TRBJ1-1, with D possibly matching TRBD1 (5 bases). Germline lookup yields CDR1 MNHEY and CDR2 SVGAGI. V dropped 0 bases and J dropped 0 bases, with 14 bases sitting between them. CDR3 size: 17 residues. The CDR3 protein is CASSYSPTARMNTEAFF. The CDR3, as DNA: TGTGCCAGCAGTTACTCCCCGACAGCCCGGATGAACACTGAAGCTTTCTTT.

This clonotype was seen more than once but under ten times. The chain employs TRBV28 and TRBJ2-5; D call uncertain. V dropped 4 bases and J dropped 4 bases, with 7 bases sitting between them. This CDR3 is built from 12 residues. The germline gives CDR1 MDHEN, CDR2 SYDVKM. The CDR3 region is CASSWRRETQYF. In DNA form, the CDR3 reads TGTGCCAGCAGTTGGCGCCGAGAGACCCAGTACTTC.

The J gene is TRBJ2-7, the V gene TRBV7-9; tentative D call: TRBD2 (5 bases). V lost 6 bases, J lost 7 bases, and 10 bases lay in between. This CDR3 has 11 residues. The germline V gene encodes CDR1 SEHNR and CDR2 FQNEAQ (reference sequence). CDR3 DNA: TGTGCCAGCAGGGGAGTATCTGAGCAGTACTTC. Translated, it gives CASRGVSEQYF.

This clonotype was seen a handful of times. V usage is TRBV20-1 and J usage is TRBJ1-1, with 9 bases aligning to TRBD1. This CDR3 contains 14 residues. Germline trimming cut 3 bases from V and 5 bases from J; bases unmatched to any gene: 7. Looked up from germline, CDR1 is DFQATT and CDR2 is SNEGSKA (reference sequence). The CDR3 is CSARAQGAGTEAFF. Written as DNA, the CDR3 is TGCAGTGCTAGGGCACAGGGGGCGGGAACTGAAGCTTTCTTT.

The rearrangement uses TRBV4-3 and TRBJ2-7; D gene uncertain. Germline loops: CDR1 LGHNA, CDR2 YSLEER. This CDR3 is built from 15 residues. The V and J ends lost 0 bases and 6 bases respectively, with 15 bases between them. CDR3 in amino acids: CASSQELTPLSEQYF. The CDR3 DNA sequence: TGCGCCAGCAGCCAAGAGTTGACTCCCCTTAGCGAGCAGTACTTC.

V gene TRBV7-2 combines with J gene TRBJ1-2; TRBD1 might be the D (6 bases). V shed 5 bases and J shed 8 bases, with 18 bases lying between them. The germline gives CDR1 SGHTA, CDR2 FQGNSA. The CDR3 spans 14 residues. The CDR3: CASSEQGISGGYTF. In DNA, the CDR3 is TGTGCCAGCAGCGAACAGGGTATCTCTGGAGGCTACACCTTC.

In this sample, this clonotype turned up a few times. The V gene is TRBV6-2 or TRBV6-3, the J gene TRBJ2-1; D remains unclear. V lost 0 bases and J 0 bases, leaving 27 bases between the germline ends. Per the germline V gene, CDR1 is MNHEY and CDR2 is SVGEGT. CDR3 length: 22 amino acids. CDR3 nucleotide sequence: TGTGCCAGCAGTTACTCGATTTCCGTGAAGGGTCTCCTTTTGAGCTCCTACAATGAGCAGTTCTTC. Translated: CASSYSISVKGLLLSSYNEQFF.

This clonotype was counted only a few times. J is TRBJ2-1 and V is TRBV6-1; 10 nucleotides line up with TRBD2. V gave up 6 bases and J gave up 3 bases; unmatched junction bases: 5. The CDR3 loop spans 15 amino acids. Germline assignment: CDR1 MNHNS and CDR2 SASEGT. CDR3 DNA sequence: TGTGCCAGCAGCCCCAAGCGGGGGGGCTACAATGAGCAGTTCTTC. Amino acids: CASSPKRGGYNEQFF.

This clonotype showed up just a few times. The V gene is TRBV6-4, the J gene TRBJ2-3; the D gene is possibly TRBD1 (5 bases). Germline V gene sequence: CDR1 MRHNA, CDR2 SNTAGT. The length of the CDR3 is 13 residues. The V end was cut by 7 bases, the J end by 2 bases, with 10 bases between. The CDR3 here is CASKPTATDTQYF. The CDR3 region has the DNA TGTGCCAGCAAACCGACAGCCACAGATACGCAGTATTTT.

This clonotype was seen only a few times. V usage is TRBV20-1 and J usage is TRBJ1-2; 7 bases fit TRBD1. V lost 6 bases, J lost 8 bases, and 6 bases stayed unmatched. This CDR3 region has 11 residues. Germline V gene lookup returns CDR1 DFQATT and CDR2 SNEGSKA (reference sequence). The CDR3 loop is CSAGRQGGYTF. The CDR3 DNA is TGCAGTGCAGGGCGACAGGGCGGCTACACCTTC.

This clonotype occurred a few times. The chain combines TRBV20-1 with TRBJ1-4; D is uncertain. The CDR3 runs 16 residues. Germline V lookup: CDR1 DFQATT, CDR2 SNEGSKA (reference sequence). Trimming pared 4 bases from V and 0 bases from J, leaving 15 bases between. CDR3 DNA sequence: TGCAGTGCTATCTCCAGCTCTGGGGCAACTAATGAAAAACTGTTTTTT. Protein sequence: CSAISSSGATNEKLFF.

V gene TRBV7-9 combines with J gene TRBJ2-7; either TRBD1 or TRBD2 may supply D (6 bases each). The germline gives CDR1 SEHNR, CDR2 FQNEAQ (reference sequence). V dropped 5 bases and J dropped 5 bases, with 19 bases sitting between them. The CDR3 covers 15 residues. DNA for the CDR3: TGTGCCAGCAGCCACCCGTCGGGGGCACAGCACGAGCAGTACTTC. It translates to CASSHPSGAQHEQYF. Variable domain in full (rest from reference TRBV7-9 and TRBJ2-7): DTGVSQNPRHKITKRGQNVTFRCDPISEHNRLYWYRQTLGQGPEFLTYFQNEAQLEKSRLLSDRFSAERPKGSFSTLEIQRTEQGDSAMYLCASSHPSGAQHEQYFGPGTRLTVT.

V is TRBV9 and J is TRBJ2-1, with a possible D match to TRBD2 (5 bases). The CDR3 length is 16 residues. Trimming cost V 0 bases and J 9 bases, with 19 bases left between them. Germline CDR1 is SGDLS and CDR2 is YYNGEE. Here the CDR3 reads CASSVELGAVGFEQFF. The CDR3 DNA is TGTGCCAGCAGCGTAGAATTAGGAGCGGTTGGGTTTGAGCAGTTCTTC.

This clonotype has at least ten counts. V usage is TRBV29-1 and J usage is TRBJ2-5; D unclear. CDR1 is SQVTM and CDR2 is ANQGSEA in the germline V gene. CDR3 length: 12 amino acids. Trimming took 4 bases from V and 2 from J, leaving 8 bases between them. CDR3 coding DNA: TGCAGCGTTGCACAGTCGCAAGAGACCCAGTACTTC. Amino acid sequence: CSVAQSQETQYF.

Of note for this clonotype: The junction shows a germline mismatch at one end, possibly a read error. The CDR3 reads CASKRTGTRLNF. In DNA, the CDR3 is TGTGCCAGCAAAAGAACCGGGACTAGGTTGAACTTC. The chain links TRBV6-5 to TRBJ2-7; 8 bases align to TRBD2. The CDR3 totals 12 residues. The V gene's germline CDR1 is MNHEY and CDR2 SVGAGI.

J is TRBJ2-1 and V is TRBV24-1; D is undetermined. Germline V lookup: CDR1 KGHDR, CDR2 SFDVKD. This CDR3 has 12 amino acids. Trimming removed 4 bases at V and 9 bases at J, with 9 bases between. The CDR3 protein is CATSDRKAEQFF. DNA of the CDR3: TGTGCCACCAGTGACCGTAAGGCTGAGCAGTTCTTC.

The chain links TRBV15 to TRBJ2-2, with 10 positions matching TRBD2. The CDR3 is made up of 17 amino acids. Germline lookup yields CDR1 LNHNV and CDR2 YYDKDF (reference sequence). The trim removed 3 bases at V and 4 bases at J, leaving 8 bases unmatched. In DNA, the CDR3 is TGTGCCACCAGCAGGCTAGCGGGAGACGGGGGCACCGGGGAGCTGTTTTTT. The encoded protein is CATSRLAGDGGTGELFF.

This chain links TRBV7-9 with TRBJ2-1; 7 bases map to TRBD1. CDR3 size: 15 residues. Germline CDR1 and CDR2: SEHNR and FQNEAQ (reference sequence). The V gene end was trimmed by 5 bases and the J gene end by 5 bases; junction bases not matched to a gene: 9. Here the CDR3 reads CASSPTGTPHNEQFF. The CDR3 region has the DNA TGTGCCAGCAGCCCGACAGGGACCCCCCACAATGAGCAGTTCTTC.

The chain carries TRBV2 and TRBJ2-1; tentatively, D is TRBD2 (6 bases). Trimming left V 6 bases short and J 4 bases short, with 19 bases between. Looked up from germline, CDR1 is SNHLY and CDR2 is FYNNEI. The CDR3 sequence is 16 residues long. The CDR3 sequence is CASSVRGVKGYNEQFF. The CDR3 nucleotides read TGTGCCAGCAGCGTACGCGGGGTGAAGGGATACAATGAGCAGTTCTTC.

This clonotype has at least ten counts. The rearrangement uses TRBV18 and TRBJ2-5; no definite D call. Trimming stripped 3 bases from V and 5 bases from J, with 4 bases between. The germline V gene has CDR1 KGHSH and CDR2 LQKENI. The CDR3 loop spans 11 amino acids. The CDR3 DNA follows: TGTGCCAGCTCACCGGAGGAGACCCAGTACTTC. Translating it yields CASSPEETQYF.

The V call is TRBV4-2, the J call TRBJ2-1; 10 bases map to TRBD2. This CDR3 contains 17 residues. Germline CDR1 LGHNA, CDR2 YNFKEQ. V lost 0 bases and J lost 6; bases outside the gene matches: 8. The CDR3 DNA reads as TGTGCCAGCAGCCAAGATCAGGGAGCGGGAGGGCGCAATGAGCAGTTCTTC. Amino acids: CASSQDQGAGGRNEQFF.

This rearrangement joins TRBV20-1 to TRBJ1-1; D possibly corresponds to TRBD1 (5 bases). Germline CDR1 and CDR2: DFQATT and SNEGSKA (reference sequence). This CDR3 is 13 amino acids long. Trimming pared 6 bases from V and 3 bases from J, leaving 14 bases between. CDR3 sequence (DNA): TGCAGTGCCCCGGGACCCTCGGACACTGAAGCTTTCTTT. Its protein product is CSAPGPSDTEAFF.

The chain joins TRBV7-2 to TRBJ1-5; 8 nucleotides match TRBD1. Germline V lookup: CDR1 SGHTA, CDR2 FQGNSA. The J segment lost 6 bases and the V segment lost 5 bases, leaving 6 bases of the junction unmatched. The CDR3 has 14 amino acids. CDR3 protein: CASSRQGIGQPQHF. CDR3 coding DNA: TGTGCCAGCAGCCGACAGGGGATAGGTCAGCCCCAGCATTTT.

J is TRBJ2-3 and V is TRBV7-3; D possibly corresponds to TRBD2 (5 bases). V lost 6 bases and J 3 bases, leaving 13 bases between the germline ends. Germline V gene data show CDR1 as SGHTA and CDR2 as FQGTGA. CDR3 length: 14 residues. The CDR3 sequence is CASSREGRTDTQYF. The CDR3 nucleotides read TGTGCCAGCAGTAGAGAGGGCCGGACAGATACGCAGTATTTT.

This clonotype was found a few times. CDR3 in DNA: TGTGCCAGCAGATTACAGGGGAAGGGTACTGAAGCTTTCTTT. Translating it yields CASRLQGKGTEAFF. The rearrangement joins TRBV12-3 or TRBV12-4 to TRBJ1-1, with 7 positions matching TRBD1. V was pared by 6 bases and J by 5 bases, with 9 bases of the junction left unmatched. CDR3 length: 14 residues.

This sequence joins TRBV7-9 and TRBJ2-6; tentative D call: TRBD1 (6 bases). Trimming stripped 3 bases from V and 0 bases from J, with 12 bases between. Germline lookup yields CDR1 SEHNR and CDR2 FQNEAQ (reference sequence). This CDR3 has 17 amino acids. CDR3 sequence reads: CASSLMGAISGANVLTF. The CDR3 DNA reads TGTGCCAGCAGCTTGATGGGGGCGATCTCTGGGGCCAACGTCCTGACTTTC.

This clonotype turned up a few times. V is TRBV20-1 and J is TRBJ2-7; no definite D call. Between the trimmed V and J ends, which lost 4 bases and 6 bases, there was a span of 19 bases. Germline values: CDR1 DFQATT, CDR2 SNEGSKA (reference sequence). This CDR3 has 14 amino acids. The CDR3 DNA reads TGCAGTGCTACCAGCCCCCAGGACGTAATCGAGCAGTACTTC. Protein: CSATSPQDVIEQYF.

The chain couples TRBV28 to TRBJ2-3, with a tentative D call TRBD2 (5 bases). CDR3 length: 12 residues. Germline assignment: CDR1 MDHEN and CDR2 SYDVKM. V was shortened by 10 bases and J by 6 bases, with 14 bases between the two germline ends. The CDR3, as DNA: TGTGCCACTAGGGAGACGGTGGATACGCAGTATTTT. Its protein product is CATRETVDTQYF. Full variable domain (outside the CDR3, taken from reference TRBV28 and TRBJ2-3): DVKVTQSSRYLVKRTGEKVFLECVQDMDHENMFWYRQDPGLGLRLIYFSYDVKMKEKGDIPEGYSVSREKKERFSLILESASTNQTSMYLCATRETVDTQYFGPGTRLTVL.

V is TRBV7-2 and J is TRBJ2-5; 8 bases map to TRBD2. The CDR3 totals 16 residues. Trimming took 5 bases from V and 5 from J; bases not matched to a gene: 13. Germline loops: CDR1 SGHTA, CDR2 FQGNSA. In DNA form, the CDR3 reads TGTGCCAGCAGCCCCGGGTCGTTAGCGGGGTGGGAGACCCAGTACTTC. Translating it yields CASSPGSLAGWETQYF.